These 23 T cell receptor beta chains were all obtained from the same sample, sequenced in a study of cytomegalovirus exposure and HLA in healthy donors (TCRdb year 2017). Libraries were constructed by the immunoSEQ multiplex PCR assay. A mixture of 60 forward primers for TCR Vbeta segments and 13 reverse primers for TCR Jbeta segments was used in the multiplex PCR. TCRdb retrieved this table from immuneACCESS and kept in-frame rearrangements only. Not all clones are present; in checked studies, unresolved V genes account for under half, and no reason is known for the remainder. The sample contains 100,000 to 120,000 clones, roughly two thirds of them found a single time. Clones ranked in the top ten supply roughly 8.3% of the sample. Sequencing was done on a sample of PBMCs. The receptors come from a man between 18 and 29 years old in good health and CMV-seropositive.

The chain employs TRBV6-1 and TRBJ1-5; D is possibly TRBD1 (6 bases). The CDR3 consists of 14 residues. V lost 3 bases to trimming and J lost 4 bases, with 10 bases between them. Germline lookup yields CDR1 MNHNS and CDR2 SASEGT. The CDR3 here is CASSEGQGNQPQHF. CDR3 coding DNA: TGTGCCAGCAGTGAGGGTCAGGGGAATCAGCCCCAGCATTTT.

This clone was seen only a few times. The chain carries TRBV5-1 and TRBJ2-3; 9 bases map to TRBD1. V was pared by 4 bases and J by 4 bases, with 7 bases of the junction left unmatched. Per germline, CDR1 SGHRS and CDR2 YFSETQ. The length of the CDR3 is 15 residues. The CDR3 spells CASSQPQGAADTQYF. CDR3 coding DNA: TGCGCCAGCAGCCAACCACAGGGGGCCGCAGATACGCAGTATTTT.

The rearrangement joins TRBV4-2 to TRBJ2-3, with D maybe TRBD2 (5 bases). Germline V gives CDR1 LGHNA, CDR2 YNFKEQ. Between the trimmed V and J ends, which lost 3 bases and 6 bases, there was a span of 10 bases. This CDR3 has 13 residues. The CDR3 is CASSQAPSDTQYF. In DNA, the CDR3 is TGTGCCAGCAGCCAGGCCCCTAGCGATACGCAGTATTTT.

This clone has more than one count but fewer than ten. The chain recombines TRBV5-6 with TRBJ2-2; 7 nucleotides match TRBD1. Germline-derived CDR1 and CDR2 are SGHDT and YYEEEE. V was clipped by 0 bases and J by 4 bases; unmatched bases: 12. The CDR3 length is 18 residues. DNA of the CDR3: TGTGCCAGCAGCTTGGGAACCAACAGGGGACGTGGCACCGGGGAGCTGTTTTTT. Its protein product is CASSLGTNRGRGTGELFF.

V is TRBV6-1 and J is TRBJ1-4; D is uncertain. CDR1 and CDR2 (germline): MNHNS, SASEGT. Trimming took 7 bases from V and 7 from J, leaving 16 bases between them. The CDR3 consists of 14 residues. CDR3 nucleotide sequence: TGTGCCAGCATTTCGACACCCCTTCTTGAAAAACTGTTTTTT. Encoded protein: CASISTPLLEKLFF.

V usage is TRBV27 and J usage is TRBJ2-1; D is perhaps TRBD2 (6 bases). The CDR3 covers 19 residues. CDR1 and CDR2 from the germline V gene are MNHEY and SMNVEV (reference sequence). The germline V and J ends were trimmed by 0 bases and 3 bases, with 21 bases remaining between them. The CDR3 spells CASSLSGSTKGLRYNEQFF. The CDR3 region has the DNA TGTGCCAGCAGTTTATCGGGCTCTACAAAGGGACTGCGCTACAATGAGCAGTTCTTC.

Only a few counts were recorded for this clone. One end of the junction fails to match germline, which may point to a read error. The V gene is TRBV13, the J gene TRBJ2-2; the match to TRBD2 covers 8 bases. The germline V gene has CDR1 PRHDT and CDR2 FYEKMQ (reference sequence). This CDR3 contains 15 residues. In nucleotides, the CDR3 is TGTGCCGGCAGCCGACTAGCGACGAACACCGGGGAGCTGTTTTTT. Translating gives CAGSRLATNTGELFF.

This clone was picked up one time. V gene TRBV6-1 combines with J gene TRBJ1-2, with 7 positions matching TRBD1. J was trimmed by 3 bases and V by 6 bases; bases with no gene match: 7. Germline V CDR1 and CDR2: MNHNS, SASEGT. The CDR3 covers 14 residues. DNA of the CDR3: TGTGCCAGCAGACCCCGACAGGGTGACTATGGCTACACCTTC. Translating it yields CASRPRQGDYGYTF.

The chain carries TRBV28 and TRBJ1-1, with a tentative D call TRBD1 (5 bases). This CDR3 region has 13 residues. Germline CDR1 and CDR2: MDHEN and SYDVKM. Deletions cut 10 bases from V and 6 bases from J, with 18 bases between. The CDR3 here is CATQVPLDSEAFF. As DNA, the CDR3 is TGTGCCACACAGGTTCCCCTAGACTCTGAAGCTTTCTTT.

The CDR3 sequence is CASSQRTGTLDYSPLHF. The CDR3 DNA is TGTGCCAGCAGCCAGAGGACAGGAACTTTGGACTATTCACCCCTCCACTTT. The rearrangement joins TRBV14 to TRBJ1-6; TRBD1 agrees at 7 bases. Germline V CDR1 and CDR2: SGHDN, FVKESK. This CDR3 spans 17 amino acids. V shed 3 bases and J 8 bases; nucleotides not matched to a gene: 13.

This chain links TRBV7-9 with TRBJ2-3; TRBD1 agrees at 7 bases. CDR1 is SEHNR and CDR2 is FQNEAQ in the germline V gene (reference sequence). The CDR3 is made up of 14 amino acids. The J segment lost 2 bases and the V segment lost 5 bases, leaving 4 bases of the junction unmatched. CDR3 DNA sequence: TGTGCCAGCAGCCGCACAGGGGCCACAGATACGCAGTATTTT. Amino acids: CASSRTGATDTQYF. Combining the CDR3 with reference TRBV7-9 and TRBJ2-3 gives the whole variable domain DTGVSQNPRHKITKRGQNVTFRCDPISEHNRLYWYRQTLGQGPEFLTYFQNEAQLEKSRLLSDRFSAERPKGSFSTLEIQRTEQGDSAMYLCASSRTGATDTQYFGPGTRLTVL.

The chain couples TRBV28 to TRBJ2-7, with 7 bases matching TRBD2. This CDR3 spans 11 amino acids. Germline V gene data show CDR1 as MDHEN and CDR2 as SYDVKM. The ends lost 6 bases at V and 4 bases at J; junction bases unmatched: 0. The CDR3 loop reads CASRGGYEQYF. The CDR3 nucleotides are TGTGCCAGCAGGGGGGGGTACGAGCAGTACTTC.

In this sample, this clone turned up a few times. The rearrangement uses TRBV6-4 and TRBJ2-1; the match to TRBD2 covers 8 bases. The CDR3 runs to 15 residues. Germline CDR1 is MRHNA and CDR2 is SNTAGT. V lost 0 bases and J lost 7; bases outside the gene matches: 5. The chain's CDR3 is CASSDSAGAANEQFF. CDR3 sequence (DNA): TGTGCCAGCAGTGACTCAGCGGGGGCCGCGAATGAGCAGTTCTTC.

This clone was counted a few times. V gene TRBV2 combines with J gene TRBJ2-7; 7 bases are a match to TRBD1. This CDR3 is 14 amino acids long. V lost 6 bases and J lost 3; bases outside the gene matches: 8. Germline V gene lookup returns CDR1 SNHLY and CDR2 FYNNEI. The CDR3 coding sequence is TGTGCCAGCAGGCTTTGGGGGACAGACTACGAGCAGTACTTC. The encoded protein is CASRLWGTDYEQYF.

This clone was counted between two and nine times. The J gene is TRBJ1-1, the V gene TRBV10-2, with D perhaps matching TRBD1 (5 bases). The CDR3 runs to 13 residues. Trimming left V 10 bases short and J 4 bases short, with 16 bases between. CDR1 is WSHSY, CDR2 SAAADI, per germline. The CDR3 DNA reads TGCGCCACTCTCATAGGGGTAAGCACTGAAGCTTTCTTT. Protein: CATLIGVSTEAFF.

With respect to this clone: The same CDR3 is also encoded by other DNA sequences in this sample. Here the CDR3 reads CASSLAAGSYEQYF. The CDR3 nucleotides are TGTGCCAGCAGCCTGGCGGCGGGCTCCTACGAGCAGTACTTC. This chain links TRBV5-6 with TRBJ2-7; a possible D gene is TRBD2 (5 bases). Per germline, CDR1 SGHDT and CDR2 YYEEEE. V was pared by 4 bases and J by 0 bases, with 11 bases between. The CDR3 has 14 amino acids.

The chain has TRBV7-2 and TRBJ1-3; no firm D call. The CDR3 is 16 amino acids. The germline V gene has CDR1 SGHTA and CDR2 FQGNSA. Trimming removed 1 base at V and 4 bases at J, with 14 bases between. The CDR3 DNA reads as TGTGCCAGCAGCTTAGTAGTACCCGGAGCAGGAAACACCATATATTTT. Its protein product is CASSLVVPGAGNTIYF.

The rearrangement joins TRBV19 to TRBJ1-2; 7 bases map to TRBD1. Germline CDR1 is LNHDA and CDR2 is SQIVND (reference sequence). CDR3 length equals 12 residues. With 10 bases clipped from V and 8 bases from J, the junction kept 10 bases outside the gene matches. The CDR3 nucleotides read TGTGCCACCCGGGACAGCCGTCGGGGCTACACCTTC. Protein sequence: CATRDSRRGYTF.

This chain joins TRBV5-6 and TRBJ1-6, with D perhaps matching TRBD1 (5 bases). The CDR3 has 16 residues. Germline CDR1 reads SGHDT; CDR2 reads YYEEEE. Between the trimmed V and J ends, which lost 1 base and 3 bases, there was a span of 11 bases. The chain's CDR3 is CASSLYGGLYNSPLHF. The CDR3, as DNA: TGTGCCAGCAGCTTGTATGGGGGACTCTATAATTCACCCCTCCACTTT.

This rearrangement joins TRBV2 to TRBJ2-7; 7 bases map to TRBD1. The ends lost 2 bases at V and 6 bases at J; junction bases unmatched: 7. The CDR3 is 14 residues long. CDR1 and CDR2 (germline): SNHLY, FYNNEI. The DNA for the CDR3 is TGTGCCAGCAGTGAAATACAGGGGATCCGCGAGCAGTACTTC. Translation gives CASSEIQGIREQYF.

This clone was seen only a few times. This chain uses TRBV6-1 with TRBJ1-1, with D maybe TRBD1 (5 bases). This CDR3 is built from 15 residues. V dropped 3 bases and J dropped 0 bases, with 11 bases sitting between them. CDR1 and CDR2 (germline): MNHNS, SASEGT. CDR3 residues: CASSETTEMNTEAFF. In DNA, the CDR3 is TGTGCCAGCAGTGAGACGACAGAGATGAACACTGAAGCTTTCTTT.

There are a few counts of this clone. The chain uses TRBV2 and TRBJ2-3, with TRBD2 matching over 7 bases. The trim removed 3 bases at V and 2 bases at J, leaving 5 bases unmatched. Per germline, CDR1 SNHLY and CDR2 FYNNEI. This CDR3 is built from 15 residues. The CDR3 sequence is CASSEGGGLTDTQYF. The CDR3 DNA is TGTGCCAGCAGTGAGGGGGGGGGACTCACAGATACGCAGTATTTT.

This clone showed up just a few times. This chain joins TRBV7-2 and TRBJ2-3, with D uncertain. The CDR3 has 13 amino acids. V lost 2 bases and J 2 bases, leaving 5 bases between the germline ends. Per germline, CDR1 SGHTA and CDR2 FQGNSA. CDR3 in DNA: TGTGCCAGCAGCTTACCCAACACAGATACGCAGTATTTT. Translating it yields CASSLPNTDTQYF.